This TCR beta chain was identified during a study of shared clonotypes between healthy human individuals (dated by TCRdb to 2018 to 2021). Turning to the overall study: Two women and a few men aged 18 to 49 years were included in the cohort. Between about 0.8 and 9 billion PBMCs per donor were obtained by leukapheresis. For each donor, CD4 naive and CD4 memory were each given three plates, CD8 naive was given two plates, and CD8 memory was given one plate. To estimate repertoire size and how much clonotype sharing occurs between individuals, the study deeply sequenced the blood TCR repertoires of 4 to 6 healthy adults. Libraries were prepared and TCR repertoires were sequenced by different laboratories using diverse techniques, in order to increase sequencing depth and limit assay-specific biases.

Using the deep immunoSEQ assay, TCR CDR3 regions were amplified from genomic DNA by multiplex PCR. Genomic DNA extracted from each cell subset was distributed evenly over all wells of several immunoSEQ 96-well plates, and each plate served as one replicate. For sorted subsets, about 220 ng of genomic DNA, equivalent to 25,000 to 35,000 T cell genomes, went into each replicate PCR. Purified libraries were measured with a Qubit 3.0 fluorometer, size-checked on a Bioanalyzer 2100, and measured again with the KAPA Library Quantification kit. Each immunoSEQ 96-well plate was sequenced on its own single-read 150-cycle Illumina NextSeq 550 flow cell. The authors' analysis ran thus. Because the immunoSEQ output held only junctional sequences and lacked quality scores, the filtering could not match the filtering applied to full-length reads. To assign V/J genes and CDR3, sequences were annotated using PyIR, a Python wrapper for IgBLAST v1.9, with IMGT germline references. Any read was removed if the V/J assignment was weak (E-value above 1e-6), the CDR3 was missing, or the read contained stop codons, out-of-frame junctions, or ambiguous translated residues. V3J clonotypes were defined by identical inferred V gene, J gene, and CDR3 amino acid sequence. Percentage overlap between repertoires was computed as shared unique clonotypes divided by the size of the smaller repertoire. RTK rarefaction, the Chao1 estimator, and Recon v2.1 estimates of unobserved clonotypes were used to assess repertoire richness. Generation probabilities were computed with OLGA for all TCRbeta clonotypes obtained by the gDNA method from a few donors. TCRdb's version of the immuneACCESS table is confined to in-frame rearrangements and falls short of the full clone set. An unresolved V gene accounts for under half of the shortfall where checked; the remainder is of unknown origin. V and J calls and clone size are as listed in that table; D and trimming were resolved from the DNA. The sample table contains 1.5 million to 2.5 million clones; only one count was recorded for around 96% of them. Under 1.5% of the sample goes to the ten largest clones.

According to the germline V gene, CDR1 reads MRHNA and CDR2 reads SNTAGT. From the cysteine through the phenylalanine, the CDR3 covers 11 amino acids. The entry retains the CDR3 DNA only, 33 bases that are in frame from base 1. A distance of 6 bases separates the germline ends of V and J, which lose 5 bases and 7 bases respectively. Findings and caveats that apply to the study as a whole: Across several donors, approximately 4.9% of naive CD4, around 3.3% of naive CD8, around 2.5% of memory CD4, and 0.4% of memory CD8 clonotypes were shared. Sampling was restricted to blood, and TCR repertoires in tissues likely differ from the TCR repertoires found in blood. Larger estimated clonotype richness was generally found for naive subsets than for memory subsets. Pairwise subsampling indicated that sequencing depth was expected to affect the degree of clonotype sharing among donors. Because the study included only a small number of donors, the genetic and exposure-history diversity represented was limited. Clonotypes shared by all four sorted-subset donors showed higher generation probabilities than non-shared clonotypes. Even with the large sequencing depth, rarefaction of the sorted-subset datasets indicated that sequencing was incomplete.

CD8 naive samples were CD45RO-negative cells positively selected for CCR7, giving a CD45RA+CCR7+ population that excluded TemRA cells. The donors were healthy, HIV-negative adults who had no recently reported acute infections or vaccinations. Only Caucasian adults living in Nashville, Tennessee, USA were represented among the donors. Blood was collected by leukapheresis, and PBMCs were isolated by Ficoll-Histopaque density gradient centrifugation and then cryopreserved in liquid nitrogen vapor phase. Purity and quantity of every magnetically sorted T cell population were checked by analytical flow cytometry. Genomic DNA was isolated from each sorted fraction and quantified by UV absorbance on a Nanodrop 2000c. About this clone: Its antigen target is currently unknown. No qualities accompany the bases; no much larger clone lies one base away.

The sequence was obtained from a man aged 18 to 35 in good health. Material: naive CD8+ T cells sorted from blood. The sample's cell subset or site label, in plain terms: CD45RA+CCR7+. The V and J genes are TRBV6-4 and TRBJ2-1; a weak D assignment points to TRBD2 (5 bases agree). The DNA sequence is given as TGTGCCAGCAGTCCGGGGAATGAGCAGTTCTTC. Its coded protein is CASSPGNEQFF.